Below are 17 T cell receptor beta chains sequenced from a single sample in a study of blood T cell repertoires in COVID-19. Profiled with immunoSEQ multiplex PCR; TCRdb holds only in-frame clones, not every one. The sample yields over 150,000 clones, roughly 81% seen once. Sequencing was done on a sample of peripheral blood. These receptors all stem from a woman aged 55-75 years with COVID-19, enrolled during active disease.

The V gene is TRBV5-5, the J gene TRBJ1-5; D uncertain. This CDR3 has 16 amino acids. Trimming pared 1 base from V and 0 bases from J, leaving 11 bases between. Germline V gives CDR1 SGHKS, CDR2 YYEKEE (reference sequence). CDR3: CASSLRTPISNQPQHF. The CDR3 coding sequence is TGTGCCAGCAGCTTGCGGACTCCCATTAGCAATCAGCCCCAGCATTTT. Complete variable domain (other parts from reference TRBV5-5 and TRBJ1-5): DAGVTQSPTHLIKTRGQQVTLRCSPISGHKSVSWYQQVLGQGPQFIFQYYEKEERGRGNFPDRFSARQFPNYSSELNVNALLLGDSALYLCASSLRTPISNQPQHFGDGTRLSIL.

This clone was observed once. The V gene is TRBV7-9, the J gene TRBJ2-6, with TRBD2 matching over 14 bases. With V trimmed by 4 bases and J by 0 bases, 2 bases remained unmatched. This CDR3 has 18 amino acids. The germline V gene encodes CDR1 SEHNR and CDR2 FQNEAQ (reference sequence). The CDR3 loop reads CASSSGLAGGSGANVLTF. The CDR3 DNA reads as TGTGCCAGCAGCTCAGGACTAGCGGGGGGCTCTGGGGCCAACGTCCTGACTTTC.

The chain uses TRBV7-6 and TRBJ1-5, with 9 bases lining up with TRBD1. The V gene end was trimmed by 1 base and the J gene end by 6 bases; junction bases not matched to a gene: 7. Germline lookup yields CDR1 SGHVS and CDR2 FNYEAQ. This CDR3 region has 16 residues. The CDR3 protein is CASSLGTGTGPQPQHF. CDR3 sequence (DNA): TGTGCCAGCAGCTTAGGAACCGGGACAGGGCCTCAGCCCCAGCATTTT.

CDR3 protein: CASSSIGTRPQGSVYYGYTF. The CDR3 DNA follows: TGCGCCAGCAGCTCAATTGGAACCCGGCCACAGGGTTCTGTTTACTATGGCTACACCTTC. This sequence joins TRBV5-1 and TRBJ1-2, with D perhaps TRBD1 (6 bases). CDR3 length: 20 amino acids. CDR1 and CDR2 (germline): SGHRS, YFSETQ. The V end was cut by 3 bases, the J end by 3 bases, with 30 bases between.

The chain recombines TRBV6-5 with TRBJ1-5, with 7 nucleotides matching TRBD1. The V gene end was trimmed by 4 bases and the J gene end by 1 base; junction bases not matched to a gene: 7. This CDR3 contains 16 residues. Germline V gene data show CDR1 as MNHEY and CDR2 as SVGAGI. The CDR3 loop is CASSLRQGVSNQPQHF. CDR3 sequence (DNA): TGTGCCAGCAGTTTAAGACAGGGAGTGAGCAATCAGCCCCAGCATTTT.

The chain links TRBV11-2 to TRBJ1-1; D might be TRBD1 (5 bases). The V end was cut by 5 bases, the J end by 6 bases, with 16 bases between. The germline CDR1 and CDR2 sequences are SGHAT and FQNNGV. The CDR3 runs 14 residues. The CDR3 region has the DNA TGTGCCAGCAGCACCGTCCGGGCGGGGGCTGAAGCTTTCTTT. Protein: CASSTVRAGAEAFF.

This chain uses TRBV11-3 with TRBJ2-5; 9 nucleotides line up with TRBD2. V shed 4 bases, J shed 4 bases, and the junction held 1 base outside the gene matches. This CDR3 is 13 amino acids long. Germline assignment: CDR1 SGHNT and CDR2 YENEEA. CDR3 region: CASSSGLAETQYF. CDR3 nucleotide sequence: TGTGCCAGCAGCTCGGGACTAGCAGAGACCCAGTACTTC.

J is TRBJ1-1 and V is TRBV11-2, with a weak D call TRBD1 (5 bases). Looked up from germline, CDR1 is SGHAT and CDR2 is FQNNGV. V was trimmed by 4 bases and J by 1 base, leaving 10 bases between them. The CDR3 extends over 14 amino acids. CDR3 bases: TGTGCCAGCAGCTCGTCCAGGGAGAACACTGAAGCTTTCTTT. It translates to CASSSSRENTEAFF.

The genes are TRBV19 and TRBJ1-1; 8 positions agree with TRBD1. V lost 2 bases and J lost 7; bases outside the gene matches: 6. CDR3 length equals 14 residues. Germline assignment: CDR1 LNHDA and CDR2 SQIVND (reference sequence). The CDR3 protein is CASSISRTGFEAFF. The DNA for the CDR3 is TGTGCCAGTAGTATATCCCGGACAGGGTTTGAAGCTTTCTTT.

CDR3 nucleotide sequence: TGTGCCAGCAGTTTAGGGGGGATCTCCCCGAACACTGAAGCTTTCTTT. This codes for CASSLGGISPNTEAFF. The chain carries TRBV28 and TRBJ1-1; D is possibly TRBD1 (5 bases). Germline CDR1 and CDR2: MDHEN and SYDVKM. This CDR3 contains 16 residues. Between the trimmed V and J ends, which lost 2 bases and 1 base, there was a span of 14 bases.

This chain connects TRBV3-1 (or the pseudogene TRBV3-2) to TRBJ1-1; 8 positions agree with TRBD1. Germline V gene data show CDR1 as LGHDT and CDR2 as YNNKEL (reference sequence). Unmatched junction bases numbered 12, after V lost 4 bases and J lost 5 bases. The CDR3 spans 16 residues. CDR3 nucleotides: TGTGCCAGCAGCCGAGGGAGCTTACAGGGGGGGACTGAAGCTTTCTTT. It translates to CASSRGSLQGGTEAFF.

The rearrangement uses TRBV19 and TRBJ1-5; no firm D call. The V gene lost 1 base and the J gene lost 4 bases, with 11 bases spanning the gap. This CDR3 has 15 amino acids. Germline V gives CDR1 LNHDA, CDR2 SQIVND (reference sequence). CDR3 amino acids: CASSIGQAENQPQHF. CDR3 bases: TGTGCCAGTAGTATAGGCCAGGCAGAAAATCAGCCCCAGCATTTT.

The chain couples TRBV3-1 (or the pseudogene TRBV3-2) to TRBJ1-1; no reliable D call. The CDR3 runs 15 residues. Trimming took 1 base from V and 0 from J, leaving 9 bases between them. The germline gives CDR1 LGHDT, CDR2 YNNKEL (reference sequence). The CDR3 sequence is CASSQATVMNTEAFF. The CDR3 coding sequence is TGTGCCAGCAGCCAAGCCACAGTGATGAACACTGAAGCTTTCTTT.

Ten or more counts support this clone. V gene TRBV19 combines with J gene TRBJ1-3; D not resolved. V lost 6 bases and J lost 0, with 9 bases in between. From germline, CDR1 is LNHDA and CDR2 SQIVND (reference sequence). The CDR3 contains 14 residues. CDR3 residues: CASRTQASGNTIYF. In DNA form, the CDR3 reads TGTGCCAGTAGGACGCAGGCCTCTGGAAACACCATATATTTT.

V usage is TRBV27 and J usage is TRBJ2-5; 10 bases match TRBD1. CDR1 and CDR2 (germline): MNHEY, SMNVEV (reference sequence). The CDR3 spans 15 residues. The junction had 8 bases not matched to a gene; V was cut back by 6 bases and J by 4 bases. DNA of the CDR3: TGTGCCAGCAGACGGACAGGGGGGGCTCGAGAGACCCAGTACTTC. Translation: CASRRTGGARETQYF.

The rearrangement uses TRBV9 and TRBJ2-1; no clear D gene. This CDR3 is built from 13 residues. Germline CDR1 is SGDLS and CDR2 is YYNGEE. Trimming took 5 bases from V and 6 from J, leaving 12 bases between them. CDR3 in amino acids: CASRSSGGNEQFF. The CDR3 DNA reads as TGTGCCAGCAGATCGAGTGGCGGCAATGAGCAGTTCTTC.

CDR3 DNA sequence: TGTGCCAGCACGGCGGGCACCGGGGAGCTGTTTTTT. The encoded protein is CASTAGTGELFF. The chain joins TRBV6-5 to TRBJ2-2, with a weak D call TRBD2 (5 bases). Germline lookup yields CDR1 MNHEY and CDR2 SVGAGI. The germline V and J ends were trimmed by 7 bases and 4 bases, with 7 bases remaining between them. The CDR3 consists of 12 residues.